The clone carrying this T cell receptor beta chain has more than one count but fewer than ten. The data belong to a study of shared clonotypes between healthy human individuals. Study in general: A couple of women and a few men aged 18 to 49 made up the donors.

The study used approximately 90 million PBMCs per unsorted sample for genomic DNA. Genomic DNA (from each subset) was split evenly across several immunoSEQ plates. TCRdb's copy holds only in-frame clones and misses some; the assay was immunoSEQ multiplex PCR. The table records about half a million clones, 78% of them present only once. Sequences were obtained from PBMCs. This TCR was recovered from a woman between 40 and 55 years old in good health. Some clones in this sample may be carry-over from other donors' samples.

In DNA, the CDR3 is TGTGCCAGCAGTACTGGACCCCTCTACGAGCAGTACTTC. Translated: CASSTGPLYEQYF. The chain carries TRBV2 and TRBJ2-7; no reliable D call. Germline V gene sequence: CDR1 SNHLY, CDR2 FYNNEI. This CDR3 contains 13 residues. V lost 5 bases, J lost 3 bases, and 11 bases lay in between.